This paragraph covers one TCR beta chain sequence. Its antigen is not known. This record comes from a study of shared clonotypes between healthy human individuals. Healthy and HIV-negative, the adult donors had no recent acute infections or vaccinations. Study-wide points: Four donors had 4% to 5% of their naive CD4 clonotypes in common. Generation probabilities were higher for clonotypes shared across all four sorted-subset donors than for unshared ones.

For sorted subsets, 150 to 250 ng DNA per replicate equaled approximately 32,000 T cell genomes. Here immunoSEQ multiplex PCR was the method, and the copy in TCRdb shows in-frame clones only, minus some. There are nearly 1,000,000 clones in the sample; approximately 80% occur only once, and over 1.3% lies in the top ten. This TCR was recovered from a man between 18 and 29 years old in good health. The sequenced sample was memory CD4+ T cells sorted from blood. Subset reported: CD45RA-negative fraction.

CDR3 loop: CSTQTANTGELFF. CDR3 nucleotide sequence: TGCAGCACCCAGACCGCGAACACCGGGGAGCTGTTTTTT. This chain links TRBV29-1 with TRBJ2-2, with D uncertain. The germline CDR1 and CDR2 sequences are SQVTM and ANQGSEA. CDR3 size: 13 residues. Trimming left V 8 bases short and J 0 bases short, with 10 bases between.